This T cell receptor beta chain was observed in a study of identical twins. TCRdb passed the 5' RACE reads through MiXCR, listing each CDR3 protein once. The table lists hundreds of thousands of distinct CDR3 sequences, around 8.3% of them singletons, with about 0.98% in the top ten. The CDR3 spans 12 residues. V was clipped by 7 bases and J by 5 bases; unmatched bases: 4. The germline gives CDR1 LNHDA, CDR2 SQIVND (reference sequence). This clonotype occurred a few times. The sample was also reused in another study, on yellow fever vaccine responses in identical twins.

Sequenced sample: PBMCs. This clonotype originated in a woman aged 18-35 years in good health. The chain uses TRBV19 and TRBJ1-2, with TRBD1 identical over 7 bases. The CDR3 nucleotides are TGTGCCAGTACCACAGGGGAATATGGCTACACCTTC. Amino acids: CASTTGEYGYTF.